The TCR beta chain under discussion was sequenced for a study of response to subunit inactivated influenza vaccine. Germline V lookup: CDR1 LNHNV, CDR2 YYDKDF (reference sequence). This CDR3 spans 14 amino acids. V was trimmed by 1 base and J by 2 bases, leaving 9 bases between them. TCRdb redid the calling of the RT-PCR reads with MiXCR, one entry per CDR3 protein. The sample has 500,000 or so distinct CDR3 sequences, around 9.9% seen once. With regard to this clonotype: What it recognizes is unknown.

Study-level points and caveats: Authors suggested that a seasonal influenza vaccination recruits few new T cells each time.

This TCR derives from a man aged 45-65 years who received an inactivated influenza vaccine. The J gene is TRBJ2-7, the V gene TRBV15; D is unclear. The sequences come from PBMCs from blood, collected roughly 48 days after vaccination. The CDR3 loop is CATSRGARAYEQYF. The DNA of the CDR3 is TGTGCCACCAGCAGAGGGGCCCGGGCCTACGAGCAGTACTTC.